The next 3 T cell receptor beta chains were all read from a single sample in a study of blood T cells in healthy people across ages. A second PCR of roughly 6 to 12 cycles used a sample-barcoded 5' primer and a J-beta primer mix. TCRdb redid the calling of the 5' RACE reads with MiXCR, one entry per CDR3 protein. The data contain 800,000 to 950,000 distinct CDR3 sequences, under 40% of them singletons. Sequenced material: blood. The receptors come from a man aged 18 to 29 in good health.

Concerning this clonotype itself: The junction and the germline gene differ at one end; a read error may be behind it. The J gene is TRBJ2-5, the V gene TRBV6-5; 10 nucleotides agree with TRBD2. This CDR3 spans 17 amino acids. CDR1 is MNHEY and CDR2 is SVGAGI in the germline V gene. The CDR3 DNA is TGTACCAGCAGTTACTCCGGACTAGCGGTTAGGCAAGAGACCCAGTACTTC. Encoded protein: CTSSYSGLAVRQETQYF.

Ten or more counts support this clonotype. The chain couples TRBV29-1 to TRBJ2-5; D may be TRBD1 or TRBD2 (5 bases each). The germline V and J ends were trimmed by 4 bases and 5 bases, with 14 bases remaining between them. The CDR3 sequence is 13 residues long. Germline V CDR1 and CDR2: SQVTM, ANQGSEA. CDR3 DNA: TGCAGCGTTGTTGCCTCTCGGGGCGAGACCCAGTACTTC. Its protein product is CSVVASRGETQYF. The full variable domain, completed using reference TRBV29-1 and TRBJ2-5, is SAVISQKPSRDICQRGTSLTIQCQVDSQVTMMFWYRQQPGQSLTLIATANQGSEATYESGFVIDKFPISRPNLTFSTLTVSNMSPEDSSIYLCSVVASRGETQYFGPGTRLLVL.

This rearrangement joins TRBV5-4 to TRBJ2-3; D unresolved. V gave up 5 bases and J gave up 4 bases, with 11 bases separating them. Germline assignment: CDR1 SGHNT and CDR2 YYREEE (reference sequence). This CDR3 comprises 13 residues. DNA of the CDR3: TGTGCCAGCAGTCACCCCGCATCAGATACGCAGTATTTT. Translation: CASSHPASDTQYF.